This note documents a single T cell receptor beta chain sequence. This sample was taken from a study of CD8 T cells in Susac syndrome. Random hexamers were used to reverse transcribe an amount of roughly 0.45 to 1 ug RNA. Coverage of TCR beta CDR3 amplification by immunoSEQ multiplex PCR extended to 54 Vbeta and 13 Jbeta. TCRdb processed the immunoSEQ multiplex PCR reads anew with MiXCR; each CDR3 protein has one entry. The table lists around 220,000 distinct CDR3 sequences, roughly 90% of them singletons, with 0.1% to 0.15% in the top ten. The CDR3 is 16 amino acids. The V and J ends lost 0 bases and 1 base respectively, with 13 bases between them. Germline CDR1 and CDR2: SGDLS and YYNGEE.

The TCR sequence derives from a human donor with multiple sclerosis. This chain uses TRBV9 with TRBJ2-5; maybe TRBD2 (7 bases). The specimen was CD8+ T cells from PBMCs. CDR3 sequence (DNA): TGTGCCAGCAGCGTAGCTGGCGGGGGCCTCCAAGAGACCCAGTACTTC. Encoded protein: CASSVAGGGLQETQYF.